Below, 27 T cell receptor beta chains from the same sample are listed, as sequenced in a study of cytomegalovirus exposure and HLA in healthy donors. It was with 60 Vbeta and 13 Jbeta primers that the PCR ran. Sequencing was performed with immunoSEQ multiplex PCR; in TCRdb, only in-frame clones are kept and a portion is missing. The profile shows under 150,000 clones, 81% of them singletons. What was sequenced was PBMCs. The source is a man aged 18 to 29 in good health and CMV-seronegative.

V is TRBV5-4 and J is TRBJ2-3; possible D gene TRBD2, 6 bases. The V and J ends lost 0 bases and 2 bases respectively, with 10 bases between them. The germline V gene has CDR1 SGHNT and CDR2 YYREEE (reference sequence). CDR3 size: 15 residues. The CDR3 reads CASSLAGVYTDTQYF. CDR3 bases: TGTGCCAGCAGCTTGGCGGGGGTATACACAGATACGCAGTATTTT.

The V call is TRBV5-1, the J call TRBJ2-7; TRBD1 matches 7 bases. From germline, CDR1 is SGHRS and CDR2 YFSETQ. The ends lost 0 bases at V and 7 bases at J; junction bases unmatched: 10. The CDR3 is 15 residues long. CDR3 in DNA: TGCGCCAGCAGCTTGGCAACAGGGGTGACGGGTGAGCAGTACTTC. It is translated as CASSLATGVTGEQYF.

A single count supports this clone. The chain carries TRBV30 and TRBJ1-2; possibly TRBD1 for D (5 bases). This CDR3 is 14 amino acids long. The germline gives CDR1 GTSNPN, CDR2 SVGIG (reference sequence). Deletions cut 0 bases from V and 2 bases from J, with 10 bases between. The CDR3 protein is CAWSVGGSNYGYTF. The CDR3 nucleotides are TGTGCCTGGAGTGTCGGGGGGTCCAACTATGGCTACACCTTC.

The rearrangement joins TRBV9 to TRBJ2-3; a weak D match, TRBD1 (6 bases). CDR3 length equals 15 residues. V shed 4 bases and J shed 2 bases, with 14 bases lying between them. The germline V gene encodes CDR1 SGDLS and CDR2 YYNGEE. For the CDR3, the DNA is TGTGCCAGCAGCACTCACCGGGACAACACAGATACGCAGTATTTT. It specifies CASSTHRDNTDTQYF.

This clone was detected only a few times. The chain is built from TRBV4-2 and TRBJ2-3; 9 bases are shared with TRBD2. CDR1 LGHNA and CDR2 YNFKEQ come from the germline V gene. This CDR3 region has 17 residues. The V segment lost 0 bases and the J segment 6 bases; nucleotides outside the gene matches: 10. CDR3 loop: CASSQDLEGLARDTQYF. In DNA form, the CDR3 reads TGTGCCAGCAGCCAAGATCTTGAGGGACTAGCTAGGGATACGCAGTATTTT.

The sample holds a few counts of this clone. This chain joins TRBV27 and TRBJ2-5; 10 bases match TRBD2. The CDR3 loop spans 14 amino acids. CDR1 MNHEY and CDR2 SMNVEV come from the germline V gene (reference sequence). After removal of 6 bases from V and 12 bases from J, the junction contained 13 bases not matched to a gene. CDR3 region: CASSLSGGTTGEYF. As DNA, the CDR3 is TGTGCCAGCAGCCTTAGCGGGGGGACCACGGGGGAGTACTTC.

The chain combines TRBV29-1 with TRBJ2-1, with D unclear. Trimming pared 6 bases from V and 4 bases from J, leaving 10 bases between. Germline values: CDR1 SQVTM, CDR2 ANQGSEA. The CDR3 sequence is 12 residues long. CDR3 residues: CSVSGSYNEQFF. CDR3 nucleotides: TGCAGCGTGTCAGGAAGTTACAATGAGCAGTTCTTC.

CDR3 loop: CASSVSGWDTQYF. The CDR3 coding sequence is TGTGCCAGCAGCGTTAGCGGGTGGGATACGCAGTATTTT. The V gene is TRBV7-2, the J gene TRBJ2-3, with 7 bases fitting TRBD2. With V trimmed by 5 bases and J by 6 bases, 5 bases remained unmatched. Germline V gene sequence: CDR1 SGHTA, CDR2 FQGNSA. The CDR3 loop spans 13 amino acids.

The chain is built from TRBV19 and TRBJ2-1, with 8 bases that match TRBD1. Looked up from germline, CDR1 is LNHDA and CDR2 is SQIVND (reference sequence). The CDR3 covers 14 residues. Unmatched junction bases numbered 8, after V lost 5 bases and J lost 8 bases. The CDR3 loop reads CASSPGQGMYEQFF. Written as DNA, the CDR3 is TGTGCCAGTAGTCCCGGACAGGGCATGTATGAGCAGTTCTTC.

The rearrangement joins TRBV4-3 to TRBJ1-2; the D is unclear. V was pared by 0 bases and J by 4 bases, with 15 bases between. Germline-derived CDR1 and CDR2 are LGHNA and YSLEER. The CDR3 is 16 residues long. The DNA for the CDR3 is TGCGCCAGCAGCCAAGATCAGAGCCGAGCGCGCTATGGCTACACCTTC. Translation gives CASSQDQSRARYGYTF.

Written as DNA, the CDR3 is TGCGCCAGCACTCGCGGGGGAGGTGTTGGAAATGAGCAGTTCTTC. It translates to CASTRGGGVGNEQFF. The rearrangement links TRBV10-1 to TRBJ2-1, with 7 nucleotides matching TRBD2. With V trimmed by 7 bases and J by 7 bases, 13 bases remained unmatched. CDR3 length: 15 amino acids. The germline gives CDR1 WNHNN, CDR2 SYGVQD (reference sequence).

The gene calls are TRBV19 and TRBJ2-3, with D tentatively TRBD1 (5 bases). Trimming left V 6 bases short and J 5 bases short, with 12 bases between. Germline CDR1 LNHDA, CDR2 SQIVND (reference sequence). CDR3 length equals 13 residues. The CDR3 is CASRGQGLDTQYF. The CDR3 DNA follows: TGTGCCAGTAGAGGGCAGGGTCTAGATACGCAGTATTTT.

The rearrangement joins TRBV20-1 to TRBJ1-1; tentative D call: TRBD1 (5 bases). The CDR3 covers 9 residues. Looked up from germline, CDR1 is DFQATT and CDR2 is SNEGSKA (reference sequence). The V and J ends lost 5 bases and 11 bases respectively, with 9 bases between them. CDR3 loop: CSAGRVAFF. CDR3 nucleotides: TGCAGTGCTGGCAGGGTGGCTTTCTTT.

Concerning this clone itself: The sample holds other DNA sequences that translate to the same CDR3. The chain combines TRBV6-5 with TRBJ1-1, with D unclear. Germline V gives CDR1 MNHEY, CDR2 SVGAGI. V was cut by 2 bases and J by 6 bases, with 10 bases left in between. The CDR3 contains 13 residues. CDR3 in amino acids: CASSYGGYAEAFF. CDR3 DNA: TGTGCCAGCAGTTACGGCGGGTATGCTGAAGCTTTCTTT.

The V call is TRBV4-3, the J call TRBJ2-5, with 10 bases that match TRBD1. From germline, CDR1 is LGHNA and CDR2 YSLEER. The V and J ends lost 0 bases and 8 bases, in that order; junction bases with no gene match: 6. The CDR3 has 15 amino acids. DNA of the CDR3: TGCGCCAGCAGCCAAGATTGGGGACAGGGGTTTACCCAGTACTTC. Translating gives CASSQDWGQGFTQYF.

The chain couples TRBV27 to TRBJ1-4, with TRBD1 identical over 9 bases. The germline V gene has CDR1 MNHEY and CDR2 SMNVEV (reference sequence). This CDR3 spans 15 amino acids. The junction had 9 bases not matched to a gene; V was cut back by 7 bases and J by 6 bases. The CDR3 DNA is TGTGCCAGCACAGGGACAGGGAGGAACGATGAAAAACTGTTTTTT. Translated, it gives CASTGTGRNDEKLFF. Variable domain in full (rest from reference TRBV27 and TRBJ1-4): EAQVTQNPRYLITVTGKKLTVTCSQNMNHEYMSWYRQDPGLGLRQIYYSMNVEVTDKGDVPEGYKVSRKEKRNFPLILESPSPNQTSLYFCASTGTGRNDEKLFFGSGTQLSVL.

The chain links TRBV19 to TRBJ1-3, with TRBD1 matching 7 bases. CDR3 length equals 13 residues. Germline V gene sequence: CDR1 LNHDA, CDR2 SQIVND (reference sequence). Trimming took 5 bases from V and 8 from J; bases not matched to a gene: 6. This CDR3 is CASSPSQGYTIYF. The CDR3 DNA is TGTGCCAGTAGTCCTTCACAGGGGTACACCATATATTTT.

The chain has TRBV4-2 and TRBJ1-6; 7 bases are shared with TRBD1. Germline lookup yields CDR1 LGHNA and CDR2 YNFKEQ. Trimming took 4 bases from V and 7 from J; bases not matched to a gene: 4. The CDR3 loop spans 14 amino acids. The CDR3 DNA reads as TGTGCCAGCAGCCTAGGGACAGACAATTCACCCCTCCACTTT. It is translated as CASSLGTDNSPLHF.

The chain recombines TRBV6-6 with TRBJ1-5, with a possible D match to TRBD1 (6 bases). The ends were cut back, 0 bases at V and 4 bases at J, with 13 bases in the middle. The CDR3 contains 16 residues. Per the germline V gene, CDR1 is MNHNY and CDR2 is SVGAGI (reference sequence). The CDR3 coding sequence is TGTGCCAGCAGTTACTCGAGGGGGGGGCCTAATCAGCCCCAGCATTTT. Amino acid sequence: CASSYSRGGPNQPQHF.

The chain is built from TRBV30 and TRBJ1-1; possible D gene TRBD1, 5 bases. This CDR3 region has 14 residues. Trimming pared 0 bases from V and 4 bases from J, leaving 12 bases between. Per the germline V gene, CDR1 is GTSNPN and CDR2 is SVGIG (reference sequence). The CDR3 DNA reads TGTGCCTGGAGTGTCCAGGGCTTGGGCACTGAAGCTTTCTTT. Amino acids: CAWSVQGLGTEAFF.

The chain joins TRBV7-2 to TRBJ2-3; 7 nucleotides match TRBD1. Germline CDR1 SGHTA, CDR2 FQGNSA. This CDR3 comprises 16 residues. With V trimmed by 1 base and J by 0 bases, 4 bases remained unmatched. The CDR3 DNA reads TGTGCCAGCAGCTTAGACAGGGGATCAAGCACAGATACGCAGTATTTT. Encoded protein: CASSLDRGSSTDTQYF.

Here the CDR3 reads CAWSAKGTIGVYEQYF. CDR3 in DNA: TGTGCCTGGAGCGCAAAAGGGACAATCGGCGTATACGAGCAGTACTTC. The J gene is TRBJ2-7, the V gene TRBV30, with TRBD1 as a possible D gene (6 bases). The V gene lost 3 bases and the J gene lost 4 bases, with 22 bases spanning the gap. From germline, CDR1 is GTSNPN and CDR2 SVGIG (reference sequence). The CDR3 has 16 residues.

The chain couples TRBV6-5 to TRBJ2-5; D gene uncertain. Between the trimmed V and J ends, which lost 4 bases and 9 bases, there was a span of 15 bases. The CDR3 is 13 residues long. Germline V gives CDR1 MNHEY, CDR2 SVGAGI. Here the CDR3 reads CASSSTTAESQYF. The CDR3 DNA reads TGTGCCAGCAGTTCGACAACGGCCGAGTCCCAGTACTTC.

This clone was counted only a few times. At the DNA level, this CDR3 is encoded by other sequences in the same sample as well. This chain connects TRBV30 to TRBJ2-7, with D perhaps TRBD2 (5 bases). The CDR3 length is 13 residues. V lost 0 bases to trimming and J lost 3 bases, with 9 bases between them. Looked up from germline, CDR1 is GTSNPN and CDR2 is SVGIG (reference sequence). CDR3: CAWSVSGNYEQYF. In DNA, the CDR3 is TGTGCCTGGAGTGTAAGCGGTAACTACGAGCAGTACTTC.

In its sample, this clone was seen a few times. The CDR3 DNA follows: TGTGCCAGCAGTTTAAACAGGGTCGACTCCTACGAGCAGTACTTC. It specifies CASSLNRVDSYEQYF. The V gene is TRBV27, the J gene TRBJ2-7; TRBD1 might be the D (6 bases). V was shortened by 2 bases and J by 0 bases, with 11 bases between the two germline ends. The CDR3 totals 15 residues. CDR1 and CDR2 (germline): MNHEY, SMNVEV (reference sequence).

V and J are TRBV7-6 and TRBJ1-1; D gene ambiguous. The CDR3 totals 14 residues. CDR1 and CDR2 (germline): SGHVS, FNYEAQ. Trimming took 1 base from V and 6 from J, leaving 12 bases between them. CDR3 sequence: CASSLGGIYSEAFF. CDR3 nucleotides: TGTGCCAGCAGCTTAGGAGGGATTTATTCTGAAGCTTTCTTT. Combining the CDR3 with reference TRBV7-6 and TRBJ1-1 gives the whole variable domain GAGVSQSPRYKVTKRGQDVALRCDPISGHVSLYWYRQALGQGPEFLTYFNYEAQQDKSGLPNDRFSAERPEGSISTLTIQRTEQRDSAMYRCASSLGGIYSEAFFGQGTRLTVV.

The CDR3 sequence is CASSVDRGVSRAFF. DNA for the CDR3: TGTGCCAGCAGCGTGGACAGGGGAGTAAGTCGAGCTTTCTTT. J is TRBJ1-1 and V is TRBV7-3; TRBD1 agrees at 9 bases. The CDR3 is made up of 14 amino acids. Trimming removed 5 bases from V and 10 bases from J; junction bases left unmatched: 11. Germline V gives CDR1 SGHTA, CDR2 FQGTGA.